A selection of T cell receptor beta chains follows, all from one sample in a study of identical twins. TCRdb re-called the 5' RACE reads through MiXCR, storing one row per CDR3 protein. The sample carries approximately 1.8 million distinct CDR3 sequences, less than 40% recorded once. Sequencing was performed on cord blood. These receptor sequences come from a newborn girl in good health. Each CDR3 is given with its conserved first and last residue. Fields, in order: D gene, J gene, V gene, clone size, CDR3 DNA, CDR3 protein. The D gene is left open where the match is weak. A row's size may be missing; if present it is once, few, many or a size class.

.	TRBJ2-1	TRBV4-1	.	TGCGCCAGCAGCACGACCGTCGGGGAGACCCAGTTCTTC	CASSTTVGETQFF
TRBD1	TRBJ1-1	TRBV20-1	.	TGCAGTGCTTTTAGGGACAGAGGACTTCGAATGAACACTGAAGCTTTCTTT	CSAFRDRGLRMNTEAFF
TRBD1	TRBJ1-1	TRBV6-1	.	TGTGCCAGCAGGGGATCTTTTCGGACAGGTGGGAGGAACACTGAAGCTTTCTTT	CASRGSFRTGGRNTEAFF
.	TRBJ2-2	TRBV20-1	.	TGCAGTGCTAGTCAACTAGCGAACACCGGGGAGCTGTTTTTT	CSASQLANTGELFF
TRBD2	TRBJ2-1	TRBV12-3/TRBV12-4	.	TGTGCCAGCAGTCAACAGGGACTAGCGGGAGGGGGGGAGCAGTTCTTC	CASSQQGLAGGGEQFF
TRBD2	TRBJ2-4	TRBV7-8	.	TGTGCCAGCAGCGGCCGGGGGGACAAAAACATTCAGTACTTC	CASSGRGDKNIQYF
TRBD2	TRBJ2-1	TRBV20-1	once	TGCAGTGCCGCGGGGTGGACTAGCTCCAATGAGCAGTTCTTC	CSAAGWTSSNEQFF
.	TRBJ1-4	TRBV18	.	TGTGCCAGCTCACCAACCCCCGGAGCAACTAATGAAAAACTGTTTTTT	CASSPTPGATNEKLFF
TRBD2	TRBJ2-1	TRBV29-1	few	TGCAGCACCGGACTAGCGGGGGGAGGTGAGCAGTTCTTC	CSTGLAGGGEQFF
TRBD1	TRBJ1-5	TRBV7-2	many	TGTGCCAGCAGCTTGGGACAGACTAGCAATCAGCCCCAGCATTTT	CASSLGQTSNQPQHF
.	TRBJ2-7	TRBV5-6	many	TGTGCCAGCAGCTTGGAGGACCTCCTATCCTACGAGCAGTACTTC	CASSLEDLLSYEQYF
.	TRBJ2-4	TRBV28	few	TGTGCCAGCAGTCCAAGGTCAACGGGAGTAGCCAAAAACATTCAGTACTTC	CASSPRSTGVAKNIQYF
.	TRBJ1-1	TRBV27	.	TGTGCCAGCACCCCCTCGGGGGCATATCAGGCTTTCTTT	CASTPSGAYQAFF
.	TRBJ2-1	TRBV7-9	few	TGTGCCAGCAGCTTAGGGCTAGTTCAAGGGCAGTTCTTC	CASSLGLVQGQFF
.	TRBJ1-2	TRBV20-1	.	TGCAGTGCTATTGGTAGGGGGACGCTTTTCGGCTACACCTTC	CSAIGRGTLFGYTF
TRBD2	TRBJ2-3	TRBV2	few	TGTGCCAGCAGAAACATTGGACTAGCGGGGGGCGCAGATACGCAGTATTTT	CASRNIGLAGGADTQYF
.	TRBJ2-5	TRBV24-1	.	TGTGCCACCAGTGATGTTGGTAGAAGAGGGACCCAGTACTTC	CATSDVGRRGTQYF
TRBD1	TRBJ2-6	TRBV7-9	.	TGTGCCAGCGGACAGGGGGCTGGGGCCAACGTCCTGACTTTC	CASGQGAGANVLTF
TRBD2	TRBJ2-3	TRBV29-1	few	TGCAGCGTTGGCATAGCGGGGGCGCTTTCTAGCACAGATACGCAGTATTTT	CSVGIAGALSSTDTQYF
.	TRBJ2-1	TRBV20-1	few	TGCAGTGCTCCCCGGGCGTCCAGGGGCTATAATGAGCAGTTCTTC	CSAPRASRGYNEQFF
.	TRBJ2-1	TRBV5-1	.	TGCGCCAGCAGCCTCACGGGGAGCCACAATGAGCAGTTCTTC	CASSLTGSHNEQFF
.	TRBJ2-1	TRBV20-1	.	TGCAGTGCTAGAGGGGGGATCCGAGGATCCTACAATGAGCAGTTCTTC	CSARGGIRGSYNEQFF
TRBD2	TRBJ2-2	TRBV6-5	.	TGTGCCAGCAGTTACTTATCGGGACTAGTCGATTGGGGCACCGGGGAGCTGTTTTTT	CASSYLSGLVDWGTGELFF
TRBD2	TRBJ2-7	TRBV6-1	.	TGTGCCAGCCAAATGGCCAGTTTGGCTAGCGGGGACATATACGAGCAGTACTTC	CASQMASLASGDIYEQYF
.	TRBJ2-7	TRBV6-1	.	TGTGCCAGCAGCCGACAGCCCCACTACGAGCAGTACTTC	CASSRQPHYEQYF
TRBD2	TRBJ2-5	TRBV20-1	.	TGCAGTGCTAGAAGGCGGGAGGACTACAATGAGCAGTACTTC	CSARRREDYNEQYF
.	TRBJ2-3	TRBV6-1	.	TGTGCCAGCATGAACTACCTAAACGCAGATACGCAGTATTTT	CASMNYLNADTQYF
.	TRBJ2-2	TRBV12-3/TRBV12-4	once	TGTGCCAGCAGTTTCTGGGGGAGGAACACCGGGGAGCTGTTTTTT	CASSFWGRNTGELFF
TRBD2	TRBJ2-1	TRBV24-1	.	TGTGCCACCAGTGAATTGGGAGCGGGAACCTCCTACAATGAGCAGTTCTTC	CATSELGAGTSYNEQFF
TRBD2	TRBJ2-3	TRBV5-1	.	TGCGCCAGCAGCTTTGGTAGCGGGGGAGATACGCAGTATTTT	CASSFGSGGDTQYF
TRBD2	TRBJ2-5	TRBV30	.	TGTGCCTGGAGTGTATCTAGCGGGGGGGCGAAGACCCAGTACTTC	CAWSVSSGGAKTQYF
.	TRBJ1-2	TRBV20-1	.	TGCAGTGCTGAACGAACCGGGGGCGAAGGCTACACCTTC	CSAERTGGEGYTF
TRBD2	TRBJ2-1	TRBV7-8	.	TGTGCCAGCCGCCCACTCCGGGACTACTACAATGCGCAGTTCTTC	CASRPLRDYYNAQFF
TRBD2	TRBJ2-1	TRBV20-1	.	TGCAGTGCTAGAGATTTAGCGGGGGGTTTTGACAATGAGCAGTTCTTC	CSARDLAGGFDNEQFF
.	TRBJ1-6	TRBV20-1	.	TGCAGTGCTAGAGTCAGCCTTAACTCACCCCTCCACTTT	CSARVSLNSPLHF
TRBD1	TRBJ1-5	TRBV12-3/TRBV12-4	few	TGTGCCAGCAGTTTGGTTTCAGGGGGCGGTCAGCCCCAGCATTTT	CASSLVSGGGQPQHF
.	TRBJ1-2	TRBV12-3/TRBV12-4	.	TGTGCCAGCAGTTTCGTGTCTGGTCAGGTGCCGTATGGCTACACCTTC	CASSFVSGQVPYGYTF
TRBD1	TRBJ2-5	TRBV5-6	few	TGTGCCAGCAGCCAACCGGGACAGGGTAAAGAGACCCAGTACTTC	CASSQPGQGKETQYF
.	TRBJ1-6	TRBV5-1	few	TGCGCCAGCAGCTATGGGGACGAGCATTCACCCCTCCACTTT	CASSYGDEHSPLHF
TRBD2	TRBJ2-3	TRBV7-2	few	TGTGCCAGCAGCTCCGTCCCGGGACTAGCCGCAGATACGCAGTATTTT	CASSSVPGLAADTQYF
.	TRBJ1-6	TRBV5-1	few	TGCGCCAGCAGCTTAGGGTCCCCGAATTCACCCCTCCACTTT	CASSLGSPNSPLHF
.	TRBJ1-5	TRBV20-1	few	TGCGGTGCTAGACCCCTTCAGGGGCGCCGCCTTCAGCCCCAGCATTTT	CGARPLQGRRLQPQHF
.	TRBJ1-2	TRBV5-1	.	TGCGCCAGCAGCTTGAAAATAGGCAGCACGAATCATCCTTATGGCTACACCTTC	CASSLKIGSTNHPYGYTF
TRBD1	TRBJ1-5	TRBV20-1	many	TGCAGTGCTAGCAGGGGGCGAAGCAATCAGCCCCAGCATTTT	CSASRGRSNQPQHF
.	TRBJ2-1	TRBV24-1	few	TGTGCCACCACGGACTGGTACAATGAGCAGTTCTTC	CATTDWYNEQFF
TRBD2	TRBJ2-1	TRBV7-6	many	TGTGCCAGCAGCTTAGCCTTAGCGGGAAACTACAATGAGCAGTTCTTC	CASSLALAGNYNEQFF
TRBD1	TRBJ1-2	TRBV29-1	.	TGCAGCGTCACAGGGGCGCGGGGCTACACCTTC	CSVTGARGYTF
.	TRBJ2-7	TRBV21-1	few	TGTGCCAGCAGCAAAGACCGGGATGGGAGTTCCTACGAGCAGTACTTC	CASSKDRDGSSYEQYF
TRBD1	TRBJ1-4	TRBV28	.	TGTGCCAGCAGTCGGACAGGGGGCAACCTTAATGAAAAACTGTTTTTT	CASSRTGGNLNEKLFF
.	TRBJ2-3	TRBV11-1	many	TGTGCCAGCAGCCCATCCAGGGTCACAGATACGCAGTATTTT	CASSPSRVTDTQYF
TRBD1	TRBJ1-5	TRBV12-3/TRBV12-4	once	TGTGCCAGCAGTTTAGGCCCACAGGGGAACCAGCCCCAGCATTTT	CASSLGPQGNQPQHF
TRBD1	TRBJ2-3	TRBV4-2	.	TGTGCCAGCAGCCTCGGATCCCAGGGGGCCGCAGATACGCAGTATTTT	CASSLGSQGAADTQYF
.	TRBJ1-3	TRBV5-1	.	TGCGCCAGCAGCGACGGGAGCTCTGGAAACACCATATATTTT	CASSDGSSGNTIYF
TRBD1	TRBJ2-7	TRBV7-6	few	TGTGCCAGCAGCAGCTTATGTCACAGGGGATTTTCCTACGAGCAGTACTTC	CASSSLCHRGFSYEQYF
TRBD1	TRBJ1-1	TRBV12-3/TRBV12-4	many	TGTGCCAGCAGCACAGGGACAGCCGAAGCTTTCTTT	CASSTGTAEAFF